A selection of T cell receptor beta chains follows, all from one sample in a study of blood T cell repertoires in COVID-19. TCRdb's copy holds only in-frame clones and misses some; the assay was immunoSEQ multiplex PCR. The table includes about 200,000 clones, more than 75% detected once. The sequenced sample was PBMCs or T cells enriched from blood (not recorded which). The receptors derive from a man in his forties or fifties with acute COVID-19. Each CDR3 is given with its conserved first and last residue. The order of the fields is clone size, V gene, D gene, J gene, CDR3 DNA, CDR3 protein. A D gene is named only where the DNA matches it firmly. A clone size is listed for some rows: how often the clone was seen (once, few, many), or a class if it is expanded.

abundance: NA
v_gene: TRBV7-2
d_gene: NA
j_gene: TRBJ2-7
CDR3nt: TGTGCCAGCCGGGTGGGTGGGGCGCAGAACTCCTACGAGCAGTACTTC
CDR3aa: CASRVGGAQNSYEQYF

abundance: NA
v_gene: TRBV27
d_gene: NA
j_gene: TRBJ2-7
CDR3nt: TGTGCCAGCAGTTTTGCGGGACCCTACGAGCAGTACTTC
CDR3aa: CASSFAGPYEQYF

abundance: NA
v_gene: TRBV9
d_gene: NA
j_gene: TRBJ2-1
CDR3nt: TGTGCCAGCAGCGATGGTGGGGCAGTATACAATGAGCAGTTCTTC
CDR3aa: CASSDGGAVYNEQFF

abundance: NA
v_gene: TRBV13
d_gene: TRBD1
j_gene: TRBJ2-2
CDR3nt: TGTGCCAGCAGCTTCGCCGACAGGGTGAACACCGGGGAGCTGTTTTTT
CDR3aa: CASSFADRVNTGELFF

abundance: NA
v_gene: TRBV19
d_gene: NA
j_gene: TRBJ2-5
CDR3nt: TGTGCCAGATCTATACGGCGTAGCCGCCGAGAGACCCAGTACTTC
CDR3aa: CARSIRRSRRETQYF

abundance: NA
v_gene: TRBV28
d_gene: NA
j_gene: TRBJ1-3
CDR3nt: TGTGCCAGTACTCCGGGGGAGAGAAACACCATATATTTT
CDR3aa: CASTPGERNTIYF

abundance: NA
v_gene: TRBV2
d_gene: NA
j_gene: TRBJ1-1
CDR3nt: TGTGCCAGCAATCCAGGGATCGGCGTTGAAGCTTTCTTT
CDR3aa: CASNPGIGVEAFF

abundance: NA
v_gene: TRBV7-9
d_gene: TRBD2
j_gene: TRBJ2-3
CDR3nt: TGTGCCAGCAGCGCCCGACTAGCCCTCGATCTGGATACGCAGTATTTT
CDR3aa: CASSARLALDLDTQYF

abundance: NA
v_gene: TRBV9
d_gene: TRBD2
j_gene: TRBJ2-1
CDR3nt: TGTGCCAGCAGCGTCCTCGGACTAGCGGAATACAATGAGCAGTTCTTC
CDR3aa: CASSVLGLAEYNEQFF

abundance: NA
v_gene: TRBV3-1/TRBV3-2
d_gene: NA
j_gene: TRBJ1-5
CDR3nt: TGTGCCAGCAGCTCAGGCCCCAATCAGCCCCAGCATTTT
CDR3aa: CASSSGPNQPQHF

abundance: NA
v_gene: TRBV7-9
d_gene: NA
j_gene: TRBJ2-7
CDR3nt: TGTGCCAGCAGCGTAGGACTGGCCTACGAGCAGTACTTC
CDR3aa: CASSVGLAYEQYF

abundance: NA
v_gene: TRBV28
d_gene: NA
j_gene: TRBJ2-6
CDR3nt: TGTGCCAGCAGTCCACGGTGGTGGGGCAGGGGAATCCCCTCTGGGGCCAACGTCCTGACTTTC
CDR3aa: CASSPRWWGRGIPSGANVLTF

abundance: NA
v_gene: TRBV19
d_gene: TRBD1
j_gene: TRBJ2-7
CDR3nt: TGTGCCAGTGCCCCCCGGGACAGGGGATACGAGCAGTACTTC
CDR3aa: CASAPRDRGYEQYF

abundance: NA
v_gene: TRBV5-4
d_gene: TRBD2
j_gene: TRBJ2-5
CDR3nt: TGTGCCAGCAGCTTAGGGGGCGGGAGGGGAGGAGAGACCCAGTACTTC
CDR3aa: CASSLGGGRGGETQYF

abundance: once
v_gene: TRBV4-1
d_gene: TRBD2
j_gene: TRBJ2-5
CDR3nt: TGCGCCAGCAGCCAGACGGGACTAGCGGGAGTCCAAGAGACCCAGTACTTC
CDR3aa: CASSQTGLAGVQETQYF

abundance: NA
v_gene: TRBV28
d_gene: NA
j_gene: TRBJ1-4
CDR3nt: TGTGCCAGCAGCCCCCTAGAAAAACTGTTTTTT
CDR3aa: CASSPLEKLFF

abundance: NA
v_gene: TRBV5-6
d_gene: NA
j_gene: TRBJ1-3
CDR3nt: TGTGCCAGCAGCTTTCCACAGGCCTCTGGAAACACCATATATTTT
CDR3aa: CASSFPQASGNTIYF

abundance: NA
v_gene: TRBV7-9
d_gene: NA
j_gene: TRBJ1-5
CDR3nt: TGTGCCAGCAGCTTGACAGCTGGGCCCAATCAGCCCCAGCATTTT
CDR3aa: CASSLTAGPNQPQHF

abundance: once
v_gene: TRBV9
d_gene: NA
j_gene: TRBJ2-5
CDR3nt: TGTGCCAGCAGCGTAGGTCCTAGCGCCGCGACCCAGTACTTC
CDR3aa: CASSVGPSAATQYF

abundance: NA
v_gene: TRBV2
d_gene: TRBD2
j_gene: TRBJ2-3
CDR3nt: TGTGCCAGCACAGGGAGCAGCGGGGATCCTGCAGATACGCAGTATTTT
CDR3aa: CASTGSSGDPADTQYF

abundance: NA
v_gene: TRBV6-2/TRBV6-3
d_gene: TRBD1
j_gene: TRBJ1-1
CDR3nt: TGTGCCAGCAGTTACCTTGACAGGGGGCTCGAAGCTTTCTTT
CDR3aa: CASSYLDRGLEAFF

abundance: NA
v_gene: TRBV7-3
d_gene: NA
j_gene: TRBJ2-3
CDR3nt: TGTGCCAGCAGCCCCGGACTTCGCACAGATACGCAGTATTTT
CDR3aa: CASSPGLRTDTQYF

abundance: NA
v_gene: TRBV10-1
d_gene: TRBD2
j_gene: TRBJ2-1
CDR3nt: TGCGCCAGCAGTGGTCCCGGGGGGTGGGAGCAGTTCTTC
CDR3aa: CASSGPGGWEQFF